This passage covers 30 T cell receptor beta chains from one sample sequenced in a study of T cell responses to AZD1222 COVID-19 vaccine. Generated by immunoSEQ multiplex PCR, the TCRdb table keeps only in-frame clones and is missing some. The sample yields roughly 56,000 clones, roughly four fifths seen once. Sequenced material: peripheral blood, taken 28 days after the second AZD1222 dose. The receptors stem from an adult who received the AZD1222 COVID-19 vaccine.

The J gene is TRBJ2-1, the V gene TRBV3-1 (or the pseudogene TRBV3-2); D possibly corresponds to TRBD1 (6 bases). Germline assignment: CDR1 LGHDT and CDR2 YNNKEL (reference sequence). Trimming left V 3 bases short and J 7 bases short, with 22 bases between. CDR3 size: 17 residues. The CDR3 spells CASSHNPGRQGKNEQFF. The DNA for the CDR3 is TGTGCCAGCAGCCACAACCCCGGACGGCAGGGGAAGAATGAGCAGTTCTTC.

The V gene is TRBV4-1, the J gene TRBJ2-7; perhaps TRBD1 as D (5 bases). The germline V and J ends were trimmed by 0 bases and 4 bases, with 13 bases remaining between them. CDR1 and CDR2 from the germline V gene are MGHRA and YSYEKL. The CDR3 contains 15 residues. The DNA of the CDR3 is TGCGCCAGCAGCCAAGAAATGGACACCTTTTACGAGCAGTACTTC. Residues: CASSQEMDTFYEQYF.

This clone was observed a single time. The chain has TRBV10-3 and TRBJ1-1; D remains unclear. This CDR3 has 12 residues. CDR1 and CDR2 (germline): ENHRY, SYGVKD. V was cut by 9 bases and J by 4 bases, with 12 bases left in between. Here the CDR3 reads CAIDFSSTEAFF. CDR3 coding DNA: TGTGCCATTGATTTTTCGAGCACTGAAGCTTTCTTT.

In this sample, this clone turned up once. The chain joins TRBV5-1 to TRBJ1-1; D is unresolved. V was clipped by 4 bases and J by 1 base, with 11 bases between them. The CDR3 is made up of 14 amino acids. Germline V CDR1 and CDR2: SGHRS, YFSETQ. In DNA form, the CDR3 reads TGCGCCAGCAGCCCCCAACCGACGAACACTGAAGCTTTCTTT. It is translated as CASSPQPTNTEAFF.

The chain links TRBV19 to TRBJ2-3; D remains ambiguous. The germline V and J ends were trimmed by 6 bases and 1 base, with 8 bases remaining between them. The CDR3 extends over 13 amino acids. Germline-derived CDR1 and CDR2 are LNHDA and SQIVND (reference sequence). This chain's CDR3 is CASRGDGTDTQYF. The DNA of the CDR3 is TGTGCCAGTAGGGGCGACGGCACAGATACGCAGTATTTT.

The V gene is TRBV19, the J gene TRBJ2-2, with 12 nucleotides matching TRBD2. J gave up 7 bases and V 7 bases, and 10 bases lay outside the gene matches. This CDR3 spans 16 amino acids. Germline V gene lookup returns CDR1 LNHDA and CDR2 SQIVND (reference sequence). The CDR3 coding sequence is TGTGCCAGTACCCTCGTCGGACTAGCGGGAAGCGGGGAGCTGTTTTTT. This translates into CASTLVGLAGSGELFF.

The CDR3 loop reads CASSQVPGEGKREQYF. The CDR3 bases are TGCGCCAGCAGCCAAGTGCCAGGGGAGGGGAAGAGGGAGCAGTACTTC. The chain has TRBV4-3 and TRBJ2-7; TRBD2 is a possible D gene (7 bases). The CDR3 extends over 16 amino acids. Per the germline V gene, CDR1 is LGHNA and CDR2 is YSLEER. V was pared by 1 base and J by 7 bases, with 20 bases between.

The V and J genes are TRBV20-1 and TRBJ2-1; D is undetermined. The CDR3 sequence is 13 residues long. V was shortened by 3 bases and J by 1 base, with 7 bases between the two germline ends. CDR1 and CDR2 from the germline V gene are DFQATT and SNEGSKA (reference sequence). The CDR3 sequence: CSASASSYNEQFF. The CDR3 DNA sequence: TGCAGTGCTAGTGCTAGTTCCTACAATGAGCAGTTCTTC.

This clone was detected only once. V gene TRBV7-9 combines with J gene TRBJ1-2; D may be TRBD1 (5 bases). Trimming took off 7 bases at V and 6 bases at J, with 12 bases between the two ends. There are 12 residues in the CDR3. CDR1 and CDR2 from the germline V gene are SEHNR and FQNEAQ (reference sequence). The CDR3 coding sequence is TGTGCCAGCACCACGGGACTAAATGGCTACACCTTC. Translation: CASTTGLNGYTF.

The chain couples TRBV6-5 to TRBJ2-7; D is uncertain. The CDR3 is 14 amino acids. Germline-derived CDR1 and CDR2 are MNHEY and SVGAGI. Trimming shortened V by 5 bases and J by 1 base, and 12 bases separated the two germline ends. The CDR3 nucleotides are TGTGCCAGCAGTAGCTCATTCCTATCCTACGAGCAGTACTTC. The encoded protein is CASSSSFLSYEQYF.

This chain joins TRBV2 and TRBJ2-5; 8 bases line up with TRBD1. The trim removed 11 bases at V and 5 bases at J, leaving 13 bases unmatched. Germline loops: CDR1 SNHLY, CDR2 FYNNEI. The CDR3 runs to 14 residues. CDR3 nucleotides: TGTGCCTCGAAGACACAGGGGGGCGTTGAGACCCAGTACTTC. Amino acid sequence: CASKTQGGVETQYF.

The chain employs TRBV9 and TRBJ2-3; 7 bases map to TRBD2. Germline V gene sequence: CDR1 SGDLS, CDR2 YYNGEE. The CDR3 contains 16 residues. Trimming removed 4 bases from V and 3 bases from J; junction bases left unmatched: 11. For the CDR3, the DNA is TGTGCCAGCAGCCACGGGGCGGGAGTGTGGACAGATACGCAGTATTTT. Amino acids: CASSHGAGVWTDTQYF. The variable domain in full, completed from reference TRBV9 and TRBJ2-3, reads DSGVTQTPKHLITATGQRVTLRCSPRSGDLSVYWYQQSLDQGLQFLIQYYNGEERAKGNILERFSAQQFPDLHSELNLSSLELGDSALYFCASSHGAGVWTDTQYFGPGTRLTVL.

The chain combines TRBV7-2 with TRBJ2-7; 8 bases are shared with TRBD1. Germline lookup yields CDR1 SGHTA and CDR2 FQGNSA. V was pared by 5 bases and J by 0 bases, with 3 bases of the junction left unmatched. The CDR3 has 14 residues. Written as DNA, the CDR3 is TGTGCCAGCAGCGCGGACAGGGCCTCCTACGAGCAGTACTTC. Translated, it gives CASSADRASYEQYF.

In nucleotides, the CDR3 is TGTGCCAGCAGCAGGACAGGGGCCACAGATACGCAGTATTTT. It translates to CASSRTGATDTQYF. The chain has TRBV11-1 and TRBJ2-3; 9 bases line up with TRBD1. The length of the CDR3 is 14 residues. Trimming removed 5 bases from V and 2 bases from J; junction bases left unmatched: 2. Germline V gene lookup returns CDR1 SGHAT and CDR2 FQDESV (reference sequence).

The rearrangement joins TRBV7-9 to TRBJ2-5; 9 bases map to TRBD1. The V gene's germline CDR1 is SEHNR and CDR2 FQNEAQ (reference sequence). V gave up 4 bases and J gave up 0 bases; unmatched junction bases: 9. The CDR3 runs to 17 residues. CDR3 sequence (DNA): TGTGCCAGCAGCTCGGGACAGGGTACCTCGTACCAAGAGACCCAGTACTTC. Amino acid sequence: CASSSGQGTSYQETQYF.

In nucleotides, the CDR3 is TGTGCCAGCAGTTTCATGGGGGTCGGAATGTCCCCCCTCCACTTT. Its protein is CASSFMGVGMSPLHF. The chain carries TRBV27 and TRBJ1-6, with D maybe TRBD1 (5 bases). This CDR3 is built from 15 residues. Trimming removed 3 bases from V and 13 bases from J, with 19 bases in between. CDR1 and CDR2 (germline): MNHEY, SMNVEV (reference sequence).

V and J are TRBV4-2 and TRBJ1-1, with D possibly matching TRBD1 (5 bases). Germline CDR1 is LGHNA and CDR2 is YNFKEQ. CDR3 length: 15 residues. V was shortened by 0 bases and J by 4 bases, with 12 bases between the two germline ends. CDR3 sequence: CASSQEGVDRTEAFF. The CDR3 DNA reads as TGTGCCAGCAGCCAAGAAGGGGTGGATCGCACTGAAGCTTTCTTT.

The chain combines TRBV29-1 with TRBJ2-5; no definite D call. The length of the CDR3 is 14 residues. Per germline, CDR1 SQVTM and CDR2 ANQGSEA. V dropped 3 bases and J dropped 5 bases, with 16 bases sitting between them. CDR3 nucleotides: TGCAGCGTTGAGGCGGACCGGCCTCTGGAGACCCAGTACTTC. It yields the protein CSVEADRPLETQYF. Full variable domain (outside the CDR3, taken from reference TRBV29-1 and TRBJ2-5): SAVISQKPSRDICQRGTSLTIQCQVDSQVTMMFWYRQQPGQSLTLIATANQGSEATYESGFVIDKFPISRPNLTFSTLTVSNMSPEDSSIYLCSVEADRPLETQYFGPGTRLLVL.

V and J are TRBV6-6 and TRBJ2-3, with D unclear. In germline, CDR1 is MNHNY, CDR2 SVGAGI (reference sequence). The CDR3 is 13 amino acids. V was trimmed by 5 bases and J by 6 bases, leaving 12 bases between them. In nucleotides, the CDR3 is TGTGCCAGCAGTCCCCCCCTTACGGATACGCAGTATTTT. Translation gives CASSPPLTDTQYF.

In its sample, this clone was seen a few times. The gene calls are TRBV10-2 and TRBJ2-1; 7 positions agree with TRBD2. J gave up 5 bases and V 7 bases, and 2 bases lay outside the gene matches. This CDR3 spans 12 amino acids. Germline lookup yields CDR1 WSHSY and CDR2 SAAADI. The CDR3: CASTSGHNEQFF. The CDR3 DNA reads as TGCGCCAGCACTAGCGGACACAATGAGCAGTTCTTC.

V usage is TRBV27 and J usage is TRBJ1-5, with D unclear. Germline loops: CDR1 MNHEY, CDR2 SMNVEV (reference sequence). V was cut by 4 bases and J by 0 bases, with 7 bases left in between. This CDR3 has 14 residues. The CDR3 bases are TGTGCCAGCAGTTCGGGATATAGCAATCAGCCCCAGCATTTT. Its protein is CASSSGYSNQPQHF.

V usage is TRBV11-2 and J usage is TRBJ2-5; D possibly corresponds to TRBD1 (6 bases). Germline V CDR1 and CDR2: SGHAT, FQNNGV. Between the trimmed V and J ends, which lost 6 bases and 1 base, there was a span of 12 bases. The CDR3 is 14 residues long. DNA of the CDR3: TGTGCCAGCAGGCCACTAGGGGGCCAAGAGACCCAGTACTTC. Translation gives CASRPLGGQETQYF.

This sequence joins TRBV7-8 and TRBJ2-2, with 9 bases aligning to TRBD2. This CDR3 has 14 amino acids. The ends lost 2 bases at V and 6 bases at J; junction bases unmatched: 1. Germline CDR1 reads SGHVS; CDR2 reads FQNEAQ. The CDR3 region has the DNA TGTGCCAGCAGCTTAAGGACTAGCGCCGGGGAGCTGTTTTTT. Amino acid sequence: CASSLRTSAGELFF.

This rearrangement joins TRBV7-2 to TRBJ1-1; 7 positions match TRBD1. Germline-derived CDR1 and CDR2 are SGHTA and FQGNSA. CDR3 length equals 16 residues. The J segment lost 0 bases and the V segment lost 1 base, leaving 5 bases of the junction unmatched. CDR3 loop: CASSLVTGALNTEAFF. CDR3 sequence (DNA): TGTGCCAGCAGCTTAGTTACAGGGGCCTTGAACACTGAAGCTTTCTTT.

This clone was recorded only once. This rearrangement joins TRBV4-3 to TRBJ2-1; 9 bases align to TRBD1. The CDR3 consists of 18 residues. The V segment lost 0 bases and the J segment 8 bases; nucleotides outside the gene matches: 14. The germline V gene has CDR1 LGHNA and CDR2 YSLEER. The CDR3 region has the DNA TGCGCCAGCAGCCAAGATCTTACAGGGGGCTTGTCTAACCATGAGCAGTTCTTC. Amino acids: CASSQDLTGGLSNHEQFF.

The V call is TRBV28, the J call TRBJ1-4; 8 nucleotides align to TRBD1. The CDR3 totals 16 residues. V lost 5 bases and J lost 7; bases outside the gene matches: 12. Germline assignment: CDR1 MDHEN and CDR2 SYDVKM. In DNA form, the CDR3 reads TGTGCCAGCAGTACTCGACAGGGGTTGTATGTTGAAAAACTGTTTTTT. Amino acids: CASSTRQGLYVEKLFF. The variable domain in full, with the rest retrieved from reference TRBV28 and TRBJ1-4, is DVKVTQSSRYLVKRTGEKVFLECVQDMDHENMFWYRQDPGLGLRLIYFSYDVKMKEKGDIPEGYSVSREKKERFSLILESASTNQTSMYLCASSTRQGLYVEKLFFGSGTQLSVL.

The V and J genes are TRBV19 and TRBJ2-2; no firm D call. The germline CDR1 and CDR2 sequences are LNHDA and SQIVND (reference sequence). Trimming shortened V by 3 bases and J by 9 bases, and 11 bases separated the two germline ends. The CDR3 sequence is 13 residues long. The CDR3 sequence is CASSIPPNRELFF. In DNA, the CDR3 is TGTGCCAGTAGTATTCCTCCCAACCGGGAGCTGTTTTTT.

The CDR3 loop reads CAWSWDRGRTEQYF. The DNA of the CDR3 is TGTGCCTGGAGTTGGGACAGGGGGCGGACCGAGCAGTACTTC. V is TRBV30 and J is TRBJ2-7, with TRBD1 matching over 12 bases. The junction had 5 bases not matched to a gene; V was cut back by 2 bases and J by 6 bases. This CDR3 is 14 amino acids long. CDR1 is GTSNPN and CDR2 is SVGIG in the germline V gene (reference sequence).

The gene calls are TRBV6-6 and TRBJ2-3; 14 bases agree with TRBD2. The CDR3 extends over 15 amino acids. The ends lost 6 bases at V and 6 bases at J; junction bases unmatched: 5. Germline loops: CDR1 MNHNY, CDR2 SVGAGI (reference sequence). CDR3 region: CASRGTSGSGDTQYF. The CDR3 coding sequence is TGTGCCAGCAGGGGGACTAGCGGGAGTGGGGATACGCAGTATTTT.

The CDR3 is CASRNPGQGYEQYF. CDR3 DNA: TGTGCCAGCAGGAATCCGGGACAGGGCTACGAGCAGTACTTC. This rearrangement joins TRBV6-5 to TRBJ2-7; the match to TRBD1 covers 9 bases. J gave up 3 bases and V 6 bases, and 6 bases lay outside the gene matches. In germline, CDR1 is MNHEY, CDR2 SVGAGI. The CDR3 spans 14 residues.